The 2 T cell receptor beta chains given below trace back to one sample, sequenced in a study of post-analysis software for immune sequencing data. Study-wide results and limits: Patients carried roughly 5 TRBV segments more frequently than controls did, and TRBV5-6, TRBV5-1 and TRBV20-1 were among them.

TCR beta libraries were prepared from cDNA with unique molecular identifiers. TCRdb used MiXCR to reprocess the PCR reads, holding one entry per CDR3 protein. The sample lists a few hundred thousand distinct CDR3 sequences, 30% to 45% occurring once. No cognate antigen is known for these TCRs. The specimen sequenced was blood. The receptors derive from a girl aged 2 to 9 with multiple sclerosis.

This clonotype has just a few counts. DNA for the CDR3: TGCAGTGCTAAACAGGGGAATCAGCCCCAGCATTTT. It codes for CSAKQGNQPQHF. V usage is TRBV20-1 and J usage is TRBJ1-5; 7 positions match TRBD1. CDR3 length: 12 amino acids. Looked up from germline, CDR1 is DFQATT and CDR2 is SNEGSKA (reference sequence). With 4 bases clipped from V and 4 bases from J, the junction kept 1 base outside the gene matches.

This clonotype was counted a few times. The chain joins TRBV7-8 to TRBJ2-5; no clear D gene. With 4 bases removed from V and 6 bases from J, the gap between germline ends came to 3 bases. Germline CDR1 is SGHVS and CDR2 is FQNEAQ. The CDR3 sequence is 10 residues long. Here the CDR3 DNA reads TGTGCCAGCAGCTCCCAGACCCAGTACTTC. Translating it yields CASSSQTQYF.